This T cell receptor beta chain was sequenced for a study of OX40 agonist ivuxolimab in advanced cancers. Sequenced by immunoSEQ multiplex PCR; TCRdb stores in-frame clones only, minus some. The sample has about 34,000 clones, around 90% seen once. In its sample, this clone was seen a few times. This CDR3 region has 14 residues. Germline CDR1 is SNHLY and CDR2 is FYNNEI. V was clipped by 2 bases and J by 1 base, with 5 bases between them. Specimen: CD4+ or CD8+ T cells sorted from blood, collected in a trial of the OX40 agonist ivuxolimab. The chain is built from TRBV2 and TRBJ1-4; D gene uncertain. This clonotype originated in an adult with an advanced solid tumor such as melanoma, head and neck, liver or kidney cancer. The CDR3 is CASSERETNEKLFF. The CDR3 region has the DNA TGTGCCAGCAGTGAAAGAGAAACTAATGAAAAACTGTTTTTT.